Each of the 19 T cell receptor beta chains below was sequenced from the same sample in a study of OX40 agonist ivuxolimab in advanced cancers. This table comes from immunoSEQ multiplex PCR, and its TCRdb copy is limited to in-frame clones, with some not included. The sample includes about 35,000 clones, around 80% of them seen just once. Sample: CD4+ or CD8+ T cells sorted from blood, taken in a trial of the OX40 agonist ivuxolimab. The receptor source for this set is an adult with an advanced solid tumor such as melanoma, head and neck, liver or kidney cancer.

The V call is TRBV13, the J call TRBJ2-7; perhaps D is TRBD1 or TRBD2 (5 bases each). V was clipped by 4 bases and J by 6 bases, with 16 bases between them. This CDR3 comprises 14 residues. CDR1 is PRHDT and CDR2 is FYEKMQ in the germline V gene (reference sequence). DNA for the CDR3: TGTGCCAGCAGCTCTGGGACCTTAACGTCCGAGCAGTACTTC. Protein product: CASSSGTLTSEQYF.

The chain carries TRBV28 and TRBJ2-5; 9 bases are a match to TRBD1. The V and J ends lost 10 bases and 1 base, in that order; junction bases with no gene match: 10. The CDR3 is 15 residues long. CDR1 MDHEN and CDR2 SYDVKM come from the germline V gene. The CDR3 nucleotides are TGTGCCACCGTCCCCGGGACAGGGTCCCAAGAGACCCAGTACTTC. Residues: CATVPGTGSQETQYF.

The count of this clone is one. CDR3 amino acids: CASSLALGPINEKLFF. CDR3 bases: TGTGCCAGCAGCTTAGCGTTGGGACCGATTAATGAAAAACTGTTTTTT. The chain has TRBV11-2 and TRBJ1-4, with a possible D match to TRBD1 (5 bases). Looked up from germline, CDR1 is SGHAT and CDR2 is FQNNGV. The V end lost 1 base, the J end lost 4 bases, and 13 bases lay between the germline ends. The CDR3 spans 16 residues.

The rearrangement joins TRBV6-5 to TRBJ1-4; D perhaps matches TRBD1 (5 bases). V was cut by 3 bases and J by 3 bases, with 8 bases left in between. The length of the CDR3 is 14 residues. In germline, CDR1 is MNHEY, CDR2 SVGAGI. This CDR3 reads CASSYTGANEKLFF. In DNA, the CDR3 is TGTGCCAGCAGTTATACGGGGGCTAATGAAAAACTGTTTTTT.

The V call is TRBV27, the J call TRBJ2-2; 7 bases line up with TRBD2. Germline V gives CDR1 MNHEY, CDR2 SMNVEV (reference sequence). The length of the CDR3 is 16 residues. Trimming at V came to 0 bases and at J to 0 bases, leaving 1 base not matched to a gene. This chain's CDR3 is CASSLSSGTNTGELFF. The CDR3 coding sequence is TGTGCCAGCAGTTTATCAAGCGGGACGAACACCGGGGAGCTGTTTTTT.

Details on this clone: The junction departs from the called germline gene at one end, perhaps through a read error. The chain combines TRBV7-9 with TRBJ2-3, with TRBD1 as a possible D gene (5 bases). The CDR3 is 12 amino acids. Germline lookup yields CDR1 SEHNR and CDR2 FQNEAQ (reference sequence). In nucleotides, the CDR3 is TGTGCCAGCAGTCTCACCGGACATACCCAGTATTTT. It yields the protein CASSLTGHTQYF.

The chain has TRBV30 and TRBJ1-1; 9 bases match TRBD1. The CDR3 covers 16 residues. Germline CDR1 GTSNPN, CDR2 SVGIG (reference sequence). Trimming removed 5 bases from V and 3 bases from J; junction bases left unmatched: 13. The CDR3 coding sequence is TGTGCCTGGTTCGACCGGGACAGGGATAGTGACACTGAAGCTTTCTTT. Its translation is CAWFDRDRDSDTEAFF. The variable domain in full, completed from reference TRBV30 and TRBJ1-1, reads SQTIHQWPATLVQPVGSPLSLECTVEGTSNPNLYWYRQAAGRGLQLLFYSVGIGQISSEVPQNLSASRPQDRQFILSSKKLLLSDSGFYLCAWFDRDRDSDTEAFFGQGTRLTVV.

To note about this clone: The junction shows a germline mismatch at one end, possibly a read error. The chain carries TRBV28 and TRBJ2-7; 13 bases agree with TRBD2. This CDR3 spans 14 amino acids. Per the germline V gene, CDR1 is MDHEN and CDR2 is SYDVKM. The CDR3 region is CASNLLAGGEEQYF. CDR3 coding DNA: TGTGCCAGCAATTTACTAGCGGGAGGGGAAGAGCAGTACTTC.

The CDR3 region is CASNSGGELDTQYF. CDR3 DNA sequence: TGTGCCAGCAACAGCGGGGGGGAGCTAGATACGCAGTATTTT. V and J are TRBV7-9 and TRBJ2-3, with 10 nucleotides matching TRBD2. The V segment lost 7 bases and the J segment 5 bases; nucleotides outside the gene matches: 6. The germline CDR1 and CDR2 sequences are SEHNR and FQNEAQ (reference sequence). CDR3 length equals 14 residues.

There are a few counts of this clone. The gene calls are TRBV9 and TRBJ2-1; D is possibly TRBD2 (5 bases). The V end lost 8 bases, the J end lost 4 bases, and 19 bases lay between the germline ends. This CDR3 has 15 residues. Per germline, CDR1 SGDLS and CDR2 YYNGEE. CDR3 protein: CASSLHGERYNEQFF. CDR3 in DNA: TGTGCCAGTTCCCTGCATGGGGAGAGATACAATGAGCAGTTCTTC.

This clone turned up a few times. CDR3 nucleotide sequence: TGTGCCAGCAGTTTATCGCCGGGTAGCGGGACGGAGACCCAGTACTTC. Translated: CASSLSPGSGTETQYF. V gene TRBV27 combines with J gene TRBJ2-5; 8 bases line up with TRBD2. Looked up from germline, CDR1 is MNHEY and CDR2 is SMNVEV (reference sequence). Trimming took 0 bases from V and 5 from J; bases not matched to a gene: 8. The CDR3 consists of 16 residues.

This clone was observed once. The rearrangement joins TRBV28 to TRBJ1-1, with 7 bases fitting TRBD1. V shed 6 bases, J shed 0 bases, and the junction held 16 bases outside the gene matches. CDR3 length: 18 residues. CDR1 is MDHEN, CDR2 SYDVKM, per germline. This CDR3 reads CASSQSGRGLWVNTEAFF. The CDR3 coding sequence is TGTGCCAGCAGCCAATCGGGGAGGGGGCTTTGGGTGAACACTGAAGCTTTCTTT.

The chain joins TRBV28 to TRBJ1-4, with D perhaps matching TRBD1 (6 bases). The CDR3 spans 14 residues. The germline CDR1 and CDR2 sequences are MDHEN and SYDVKM. V was cut by 5 bases and J by 0 bases, with 7 bases left in between. The CDR3 reads CASSRTATNEKLFF. The CDR3 nucleotides read TGTGCCAGCAGTCGGACAGCAACTAATGAAAAACTGTTTTTT.

The chain couples TRBV12-5 to TRBJ1-1; D is perhaps TRBD1 (5 bases). Germline values: CDR1 LGHNT, CDR2 FRNRAP. V was shortened by 7 bases and J by 3 bases, with 15 bases between the two germline ends. This CDR3 region has 14 residues. CDR3 in DNA: TGTGCTAGTGCCCCACCAGACAGCTACACTGAAGCTTTCTTT. Its protein product is CASAPPDSYTEAFF.

This clone has a handful of counts. The chain combines TRBV10-3 with TRBJ2-2; maybe TRBD1 (5 bases). CDR1 ENHRY and CDR2 SYGVKD come from the germline V gene. This CDR3 comprises 15 residues. Trimming removed 7 bases at V and 0 bases at J, with 12 bases between. The CDR3 spells CAIKGLPANTGELFF. The CDR3 bases are TGTGCCATCAAGGGGCTTCCCGCGAACACCGGGGAGCTGTTTTTT.

This clone has at least ten counts. V is TRBV6-4 and J is TRBJ2-5; 11 nucleotides line up with TRBD2. This CDR3 spans 15 amino acids. Germline loops: CDR1 MRHNA, CDR2 SNTAGT. The V and J ends lost 5 bases and 0 bases, in that order; junction bases with no gene match: 2. The CDR3 DNA reads TGTGCCAGCAGTCCACTAGCGGGGGACCAAGAGACCCAGTACTTC. This encodes CASSPLAGDQETQYF.

The chain carries TRBV30 and TRBJ2-7, with unresolved D. The CDR3 sequence is 12 residues long. V lost 4 bases and J lost 2, with 9 bases in between. Germline CDR1 GTSNPN, CDR2 SVGIG (reference sequence). Here the CDR3 DNA reads TGTGCCTGGACAGGACGGCCCTACGAGCAGTACTTC. Translation gives CAWTGRPYEQYF.

By frequency in the sample, this clone is medium-sized. Its ends do not fully match the called genes, so a read error is possible. Other DNA sequences from this sample encode an identical CDR3 as well. The chain recombines TRBV6-1 with TRBJ2-7; 9 bases map to TRBD1. Germline values: CDR1 MNHNS, CDR2 SASEGT. This CDR3 is built from 15 residues. The CDR3 here is CASREGQGISYEQYF. The CDR3 coding sequence is TGTGCCAGCAGAGAAGGACAGGGGATCTCCTACGAGCAGTACTTC.

This sequence joins TRBV7-9 and TRBJ2-1; D gene ambiguous. This CDR3 comprises 13 residues. Looked up from germline, CDR1 is SEHNR and CDR2 is FQNEAQ (reference sequence). The V end was cut by 5 bases, the J end by 8 bases, with 13 bases between. The CDR3 here is CASSPGWADEQFF. CDR3 DNA: TGTGCCAGCAGCCCCGGGTGGGCCGATGAGCAGTTCTTC. The variable domain in full, with the rest retrieved from reference TRBV7-9 and TRBJ2-1, is DTGVSQNPRHKITKRGQNVTFRCDPISEHNRLYWYRQTLGQGPEFLTYFQNEAQLEKSRLLSDRFSAERPKGSFSTLEIQRTEQGDSAMYLCASSPGWADEQFFGPGTRLTVL.